The 2 T cell receptor beta chains below were found in one sample sequenced in a study of blood T cell repertoires in COVID-19. Clones were sequenced by immunoSEQ multiplex PCR, and TCRdb holds only the in-frame ones, with some missing. Here the sample spans 210,000 or so clones, 75% to 90% being singletons. The sequenced material came from peripheral blood. These TCRs come from a young man with COVID-19, enrolled during active disease.

This chain joins TRBV12-3 or TRBV12-4 and TRBJ1-1, with D unresolved. V lost 3 bases to trimming and J lost 0 bases, with 5 bases between them. CDR3 length: 13 residues. CDR3 protein: CASSFSVNTEAFF. CDR3 DNA sequence: TGTGCCAGCAGTTTCTCAGTGAACACTGAAGCTTTCTTT.

The V gene is TRBV6-1, the J gene TRBJ2-1; 7 bases agree with TRBD2. Per the germline V gene, CDR1 is MNHNS and CDR2 is SASEGT. With V trimmed by 2 bases and J by 3 bases, 7 bases remained unmatched. This CDR3 comprises 16 residues. CDR3 sequence reads: CASSELGWGGYNEQFF. CDR3 in DNA: TGTGCCAGCAGTGAACTGGGGTGGGGGGGCTACAATGAGCAGTTCTTC.